Listed below are T cell receptor beta chains from one sample, sequenced in a study of Ad26.COV2.S vaccination and SARS-CoV-2 variants. The repertoire was sequenced with immunoSEQ multiplex PCR; TCRdb's copy has only in-frame clones and lacks some. Of about 390,000 clones listed, about 88% were seen once; the top ten hold 3% to 4.5%. The specimen comprised peripheral blood, sampled in a trial of Ad26.COV2.S vaccine versus placebo. Receptor source: a person aged 18-65 years who received the Ad26.COV2.S COVID-19 vaccine or a placebo. Both conserved end residues are part of each CDR3. Each record gives: clone size, D gene, V gene, J gene, CDR3 protein, CDR3 DNA. The D gene is left open where the match is weak. Where a row states a size, it is once, few, many or the class of an expanded clone; other rows omit it.

clone_size: NA; d_call: NA; v_call: TRBV11-3; j_call: TRBJ1-2; cdr3_aa: CASSDPSGYGYTF; cdr3_nt: TGTGCCAGCAGCGACCCCAGCGGCTATGGCTACACCTTC
clone_size: NA; d_call: NA; v_call: TRBV6-6; j_call: TRBJ2-2; cdr3_aa: CASSYIAGELFF; cdr3_nt: TGTGCCAGCAGTTATATTGCCGGGGAGCTGTTTTTT
clone_size: NA; d_call: NA; v_call: TRBV19; j_call: TRBJ2-3; cdr3_aa: CASSVGWAGDTQYF; cdr3_nt: TGTGCCAGTAGTGTCGGGTGGGCCGGAGATACGCAGTATTTT
clone_size: NA; d_call: NA; v_call: TRBV6-2/TRBV6-3; j_call: TRBJ2-1; cdr3_aa: CASSWRAMRGDEQFF; cdr3_nt: TGTGCCAGCAGTTGGCGGGCCATGCGCGGGGATGAGCAGTTCTTC
clone_size: NA; d_call: TRBD2; v_call: TRBV7-2; j_call: TRBJ2-7; cdr3_aa: CASSLRTSGGTKAYEQYF; cdr3_nt: TGTGCCAGCAGCCTACGGACTAGCGGGGGCACCAAAGCCTACGAGCAGTACTTC
clone_size: NA; d_call: TRBD1; v_call: TRBV12-5; j_call: TRBJ1-4; cdr3_aa: CASGTGQDEKLFF; cdr3_nt: TGTGCTAGTGGTACCGGACAGGACGAAAAACTGTTTTTT
clone_size: NA; d_call: NA; v_call: TRBV6-5; j_call: TRBJ2-7; cdr3_aa: CASWGTIDSYEQYF; cdr3_nt: TGTGCCAGCTGGGGGACGATAGACTCCTACGAGCAGTACTTC
clone_size: few; d_call: TRBD1; v_call: TRBV11-3; j_call: TRBJ1-5; cdr3_aa: CASSFTTGEHNQPQHF; cdr3_nt: TGTGCCAGCAGCTTTACTACAGGGGAACACAATCAGCCCCAGCATTTT
clone_size: NA; d_call: NA; v_call: TRBV7-2; j_call: TRBJ2-4; cdr3_aa: CASSFGGIAKNIQYF; cdr3_nt: TGTGCCAGCAGCTTTGGGGGAATAGCCAAAAACATTCAGTACTTC
clone_size: NA; d_call: TRBD1; v_call: TRBV5-1; j_call: TRBJ1-1; cdr3_aa: CASSLGQMNTEAFF; cdr3_nt: TGCGCCAGCAGTCTGGGACAGATGAACACTGAAGCTTTCTTT
clone_size: few; d_call: NA; v_call: TRBV7-2; j_call: TRBJ2-2; cdr3_aa: CASSLDSGGNTGELFF; cdr3_nt: TGTGCCAGCAGCTTAGATTCCGGGGGGAACACCGGGGAGCTGTTTTTT
clone_size: NA; d_call: NA; v_call: TRBV6-5; j_call: TRBJ2-7; cdr3_aa: CASRTQVVSYEQYF; cdr3_nt: TGTGCCAGCAGAACCCAGGTGGTATCCTACGAGCAGTACTTC
clone_size: medium-sized; d_call: TRBD2; v_call: TRBV7-9; j_call: TRBJ2-5; cdr3_aa: CASSPRLAGVLQETQYF; cdr3_nt: TGTGCCAGCAGCCCTAGACTAGCGGGGGTTCTCCAAGAGACCCAGTACTTC
clone_size: NA; d_call: NA; v_call: TRBV6-5; j_call: TRBJ1-1; cdr3_aa: CASRGQMNTEAFF; cdr3_nt: TGTGCCAGCAGGGGTCAGATGAACACTGAAGCTTTCTTT
clone_size: NA; d_call: TRBD1; v_call: TRBV11-2; j_call: TRBJ2-5; cdr3_aa: CASSSTRGQAWATQYF; cdr3_nt: TGTGCCAGCAGCTCCACCAGAGGACAGGCCTGGGCGACCCAGTACTTC
clone_size: few; d_call: TRBD1; v_call: TRBV18; j_call: TRBJ2-3; cdr3_aa: CASSPTTGGSTDTQYF; cdr3_nt: TGTGCCAGCTCACCTACTACAGGGGGTAGCACAGATACGCAGTATTTT
clone_size: NA; d_call: TRBD1; v_call: TRBV18; j_call: TRBJ2-7; cdr3_aa: CASSPRTGDGSDEQYF; cdr3_nt: TGTGCCAGCTCACCGCGGACAGGGGACGGGAGCGACGAGCAGTACTTC
clone_size: NA; d_call: TRBD2; v_call: TRBV6-6; j_call: TRBJ2-1; cdr3_aa: CASSYTSGGIHEQFF; cdr3_nt: TGTGCCAGCAGTTACACTAGCGGGGGGATCCATGAGCAGTTCTTC
clone_size: few; d_call: NA; v_call: TRBV7-9; j_call: TRBJ1-5; cdr3_aa: CASSFGGVNQPQHF; cdr3_nt: TGTGCCAGCAGCTTCGGGGGGGTCAATCAGCCCCAGCATTTT
clone_size: NA; d_call: NA; v_call: TRBV6-2/TRBV6-3; j_call: TRBJ2-7; cdr3_aa: CASSLAGPSGRSEQYF; cdr3_nt: TGTGCCAGCAGCCTGGCCGGTCCCTCGGGACGGTCCGAGCAGTACTTC
clone_size: NA; d_call: NA; v_call: TRBV6-5; j_call: TRBJ2-7; cdr3_aa: CASRTGPGLEQYF; cdr3_nt: TGTGCCAGCCGGACAGGACCGGGACTGGAGCAGTACTTC
clone_size: NA; d_call: TRBD1; v_call: TRBV5-1; j_call: TRBJ1-6; cdr3_aa: CASSLGGTEYNSPLHF; cdr3_nt: TGCGCCAGCAGCTTGGGAGGGACAGAATATAATTCACCCCTCCACTTT
clone_size: NA; d_call: NA; v_call: TRBV14; j_call: TRBJ1-1; cdr3_aa: CASSQDPAGKLAFF; cdr3_nt: TGTGCCAGCAGCCAAGATCCGGCAGGGAAACTAGCTTTCTTT
clone_size: NA; d_call: NA; v_call: TRBV2; j_call: TRBJ2-1; cdr3_aa: CASRSYGDEQFF; cdr3_nt: TGTGCCAGCAGGAGTTATGGGGATGAGCAGTTCTTC
clone_size: NA; d_call: NA; v_call: TRBV5-8; j_call: TRBJ2-7; cdr3_aa: CASCPLVTGLFYEQYF; cdr3_nt: TGTGCCAGCTGCCCCCTGGTTACGGGACTCTTCTACGAGCAGTACTTC
clone_size: NA; d_call: TRBD1; v_call: TRBV29-1; j_call: TRBJ2-3; cdr3_aa: CSVEQGDRGLPDTQYF; cdr3_nt: TGCAGCGTTGAACAGGGGGACAGGGGATTGCCAGATACGCAGTATTTT
clone_size: NA; d_call: TRBD2; v_call: TRBV3-1/TRBV3-2; j_call: TRBJ2-5; cdr3_aa: CASSQTRAGGYQETQYF; cdr3_nt: TGTGCCAGCAGCCAGACTAGAGCGGGGGGGTACCAAGAGACCCAGTACTTC
clone_size: NA; d_call: NA; v_call: TRBV7-9; j_call: TRBJ2-7; cdr3_aa: CASSLQRSEQYF; cdr3_nt: TGTGCCAGCAGCTTACAAAGATCCGAGCAGTACTTC
clone_size: few; d_call: NA; v_call: TRBV5-1; j_call: TRBJ1-6; cdr3_aa: CASSLSQIDNSPLHF; cdr3_nt: TGCGCCAGCAGCTTGAGTCAGATCGATAATTCACCCCTCCACTTT
clone_size: few; d_call: NA; v_call: TRBV2; j_call: TRBJ1-5; cdr3_aa: CASRAPPQGTGNQPQHF; cdr3_nt: TGTGCCAGCAGGGCACCCCCCCAGGGAACGGGCAATCAGCCCCAGCATTTT
clone_size: NA; d_call: NA; v_call: TRBV19; j_call: TRBJ1-3; cdr3_aa: CASSTGQNTIYF; cdr3_nt: TGTGCCAGTAGTACCGGACAAAACACCATATATTTT
clone_size: NA; d_call: TRBD1; v_call: TRBV2; j_call: TRBJ1-6; cdr3_aa: CATKGQGVSPLHF; cdr3_nt: TGTGCCACTAAGGGACAGGGCGTTTCACCCCTCCACTTT
clone_size: NA; d_call: NA; v_call: TRBV5-6; j_call: TRBJ1-2; cdr3_aa: CASSLASPYGYTF; cdr3_nt: TGTGCCAGCAGCTTGGCGTCCCCCTATGGCTACACCTTC
clone_size: few; d_call: NA; v_call: TRBV2; j_call: TRBJ2-1; cdr3_aa: CASSEVDSYNEQFF; cdr3_nt: TGTGCCAGCAGTGAAGTGGACTCCTACAATGAGCAGTTCTTC
clone_size: NA; d_call: NA; v_call: TRBV11-2; j_call: TRBJ2-5; cdr3_aa: CASSLEHQETQYF; cdr3_nt: TGTGCCAGCAGCTTAGAGCATCAAGAGACCCAGTACTTC
clone_size: NA; d_call: TRBD1; v_call: TRBV6-2/TRBV6-3; j_call: TRBJ1-5; cdr3_aa: CASSDRTGIGQPQHF; cdr3_nt: TGTGCCAGCAGTGATCGGACAGGGATAGGACAGCCCCAGCATTTT
clone_size: NA; d_call: NA; v_call: TRBV7-9; j_call: TRBJ2-5; cdr3_aa: CASSPAIQETQYF; cdr3_nt: TGTGCCAGCAGCCCAGCTATCCAAGAGACCCAGTACTTC
clone_size: NA; d_call: TRBD1; v_call: TRBV19; j_call: TRBJ1-2; cdr3_aa: CASSPGQGRNYGYTF; cdr3_nt: TGTGCCAGTAGTCCCGGACAGGGGAGAAACTATGGCTACACCTTC
clone_size: NA; d_call: NA; v_call: TRBV7-2; j_call: TRBJ1-1; cdr3_aa: CASSLTISGKIEAFF; cdr3_nt: TGTGCCAGCAGCCTGACAATTTCAGGGAAGATTGAAGCTTTCTTT